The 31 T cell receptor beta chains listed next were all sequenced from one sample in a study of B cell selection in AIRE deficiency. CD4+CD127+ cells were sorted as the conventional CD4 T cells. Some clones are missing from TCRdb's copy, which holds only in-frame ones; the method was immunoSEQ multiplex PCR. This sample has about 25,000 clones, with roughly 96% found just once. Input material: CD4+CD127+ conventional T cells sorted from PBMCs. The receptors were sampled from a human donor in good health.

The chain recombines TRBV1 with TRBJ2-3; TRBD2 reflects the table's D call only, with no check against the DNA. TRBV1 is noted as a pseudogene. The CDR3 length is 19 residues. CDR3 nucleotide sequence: TGCACCAGCAGCCAGGGGACTAGCGGGCTTCAGCCGGGCACAGATACGCAGTATTTT. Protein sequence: CTSSQGTSGLQPGTDTQYF.

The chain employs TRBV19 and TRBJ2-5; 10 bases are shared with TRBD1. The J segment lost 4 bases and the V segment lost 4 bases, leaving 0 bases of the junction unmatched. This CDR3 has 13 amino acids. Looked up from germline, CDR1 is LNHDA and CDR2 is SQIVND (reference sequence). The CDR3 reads CASSRDRGETQYF. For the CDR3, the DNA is TGTGCCAGTAGTAGGGACAGGGGAGAGACCCAGTACTTC.

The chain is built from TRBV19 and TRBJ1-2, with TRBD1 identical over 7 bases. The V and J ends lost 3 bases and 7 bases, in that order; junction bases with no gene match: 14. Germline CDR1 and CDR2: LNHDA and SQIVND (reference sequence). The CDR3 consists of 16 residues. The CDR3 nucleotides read TGTGCCAGTAGTATCAATGAGGACAGGCCTCTGGCTGGCTACACCTTC. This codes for CASSINEDRPLAGYTF.

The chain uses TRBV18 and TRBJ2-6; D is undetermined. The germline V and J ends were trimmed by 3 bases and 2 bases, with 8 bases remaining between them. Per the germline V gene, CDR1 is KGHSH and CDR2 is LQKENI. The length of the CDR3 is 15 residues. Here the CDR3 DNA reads TGTGCCAGCTCACCGCCGCCAGCTGGGGCCAACGTCCTGACTTTC. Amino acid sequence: CASSPPPAGANVLTF.

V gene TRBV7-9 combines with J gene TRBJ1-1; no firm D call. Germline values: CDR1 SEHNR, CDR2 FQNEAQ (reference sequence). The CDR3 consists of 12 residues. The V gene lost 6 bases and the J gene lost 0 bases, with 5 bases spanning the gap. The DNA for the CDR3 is TGTGCCAGCAGGCTCATGAACACTGAAGCTTTCTTT. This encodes CASRLMNTEAFF.

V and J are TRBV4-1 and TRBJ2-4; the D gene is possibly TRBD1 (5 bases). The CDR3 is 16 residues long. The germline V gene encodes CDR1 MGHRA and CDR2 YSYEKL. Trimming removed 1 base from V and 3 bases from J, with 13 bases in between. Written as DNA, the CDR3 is TGCGCCAGCAGCCAAGGCCGACAGAGTGGCAAAAACATTCAGTACTTC. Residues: CASSQGRQSGKNIQYF.

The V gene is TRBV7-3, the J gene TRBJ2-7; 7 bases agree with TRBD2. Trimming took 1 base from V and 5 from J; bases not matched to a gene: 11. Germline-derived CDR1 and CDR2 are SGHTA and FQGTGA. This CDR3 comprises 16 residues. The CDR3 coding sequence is TGTGCCAGCAGCTTAATTCACAAGGGAGGGATCGACGAGCAGTACTTC. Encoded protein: CASSLIHKGGIDEQYF.

The CDR3 DNA follows: TGTGCCTCCATAGTCCGGGAGGGGGACAATGAGCAGTTCTTC. It yields the protein CASIVREGDNEQFF. The genes are TRBV10-3 and TRBJ2-1, with TRBD2 matching over 8 bases. This CDR3 contains 14 residues. Germline trimming cut 11 bases from V and 5 bases from J; bases unmatched to any gene: 11. Per germline, CDR1 ENHRY and CDR2 SYGVKD.

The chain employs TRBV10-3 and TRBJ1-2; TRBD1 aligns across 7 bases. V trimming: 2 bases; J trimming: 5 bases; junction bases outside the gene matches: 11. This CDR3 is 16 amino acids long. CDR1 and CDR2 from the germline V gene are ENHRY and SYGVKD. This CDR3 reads CAISEVAGQSGYGYTF. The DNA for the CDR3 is TGTGCCATCAGTGAGGTGGCGGGACAGAGCGGATATGGCTACACCTTC.

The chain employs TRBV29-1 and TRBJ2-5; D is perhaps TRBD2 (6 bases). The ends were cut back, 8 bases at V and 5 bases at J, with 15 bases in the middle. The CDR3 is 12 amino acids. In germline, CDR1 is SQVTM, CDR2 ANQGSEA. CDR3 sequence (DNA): TGCAGCCTCGTAGGGGAGGAGGAGACCCAGTACTTC. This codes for CSLVGEEETQYF.

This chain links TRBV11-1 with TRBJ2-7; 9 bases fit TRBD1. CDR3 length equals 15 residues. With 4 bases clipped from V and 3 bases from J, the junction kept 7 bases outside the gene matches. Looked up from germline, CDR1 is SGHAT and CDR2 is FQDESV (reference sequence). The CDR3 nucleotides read TGTGCCAGCAGCTACCCGGGGACAGGGTTCTACGAGCAGTACTTC. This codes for CASSYPGTGFYEQYF.

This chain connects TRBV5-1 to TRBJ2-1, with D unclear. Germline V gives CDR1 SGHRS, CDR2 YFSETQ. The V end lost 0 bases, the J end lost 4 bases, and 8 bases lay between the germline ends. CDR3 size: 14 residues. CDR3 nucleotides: TGCGCCAGCAGCTTGGTAGGTAGTTACAATGAGCAGTTCTTC. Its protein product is CASSLVGSYNEQFF.

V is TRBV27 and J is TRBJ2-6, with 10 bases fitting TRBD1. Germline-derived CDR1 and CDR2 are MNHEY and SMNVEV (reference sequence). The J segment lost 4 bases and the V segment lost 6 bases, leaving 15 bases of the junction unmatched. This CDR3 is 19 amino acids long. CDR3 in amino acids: CASRSYRPGTGVGANVLTF. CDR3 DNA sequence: TGTGCCAGCAGATCCTACCGTCCCGGGACAGGGGTCGGGGCCAACGTCCTGACTTTC. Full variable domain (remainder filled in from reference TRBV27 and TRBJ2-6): EAQVTQNPRYLITVTGKKLTVTCSQNMNHEYMSWYRQDPGLGLRQIYYSMNVEVTDKGDVPEGYKVSRKEKRNFPLILESPSPNQTSLYFCASRSYRPGTGVGANVLTFGAGSRLTVL.

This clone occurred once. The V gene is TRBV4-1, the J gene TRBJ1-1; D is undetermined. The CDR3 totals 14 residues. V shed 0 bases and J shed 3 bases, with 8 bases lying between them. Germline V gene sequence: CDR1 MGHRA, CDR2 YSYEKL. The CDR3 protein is CASSQDPADTEAFF. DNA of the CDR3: TGCGCCAGCAGCCAAGATCCGGCAGACACTGAAGCTTTCTTT.

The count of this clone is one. Written as DNA, the CDR3 is TGTGCCAGCAGTGAGAGGAGAGGGAACTATGGCTACACCTTC. This sequence encodes CASSERRGNYGYTF. The V gene is TRBV6-1, the J gene TRBJ1-2; D gene uncertain. Deletions cut 3 bases from V and 2 bases from J, with 10 bases between. The CDR3 spans 14 residues. Germline values: CDR1 MNHNS, CDR2 SASEGT.

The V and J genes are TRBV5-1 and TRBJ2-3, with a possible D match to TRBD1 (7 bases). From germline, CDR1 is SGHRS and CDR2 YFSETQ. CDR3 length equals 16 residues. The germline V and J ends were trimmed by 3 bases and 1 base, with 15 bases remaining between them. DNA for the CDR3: TGCGCCAGCAGCTGGAAGGACAGGAGGGGCACAGATACGCAGTATTTT. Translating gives CASSWKDRRGTDTQYF.

CDR3 loop: CASSHPGRSAYEQYF. As DNA, the CDR3 is TGTGCCAGCAGTCACCCAGGGAGATCAGCCTACGAGCAGTACTTC. The chain combines TRBV2 with TRBJ2-7; TRBD1 or TRBD2 may be the D gene (5 bases each). The CDR3 is 15 amino acids. V was pared by 5 bases and J by 2 bases, with 16 bases between. CDR1 is SNHLY, CDR2 FYNNEI, per germline.

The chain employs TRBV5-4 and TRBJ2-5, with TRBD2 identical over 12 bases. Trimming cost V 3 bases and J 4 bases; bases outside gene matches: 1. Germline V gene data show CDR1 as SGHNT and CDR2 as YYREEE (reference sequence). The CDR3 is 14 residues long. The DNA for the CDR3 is TGTGCCAGCAGCTGGACTAGCGGGACAGAGACCCAGTACTTC. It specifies CASSWTSGTETQYF.

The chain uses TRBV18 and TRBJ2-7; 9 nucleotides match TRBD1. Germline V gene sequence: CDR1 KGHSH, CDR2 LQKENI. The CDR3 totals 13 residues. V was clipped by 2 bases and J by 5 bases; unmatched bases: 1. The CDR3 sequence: CASSPNRGHEQYF. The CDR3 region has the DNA TGTGCCAGCTCACCAAACAGGGGGCACGAGCAGTACTTC.

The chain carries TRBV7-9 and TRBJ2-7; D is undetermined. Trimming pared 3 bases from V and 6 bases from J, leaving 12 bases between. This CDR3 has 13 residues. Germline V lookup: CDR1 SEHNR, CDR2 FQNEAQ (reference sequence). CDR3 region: CASSFSSMSEQYF. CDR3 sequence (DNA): TGTGCCAGCAGCTTTTCTAGTATGAGCGAGCAGTACTTC.

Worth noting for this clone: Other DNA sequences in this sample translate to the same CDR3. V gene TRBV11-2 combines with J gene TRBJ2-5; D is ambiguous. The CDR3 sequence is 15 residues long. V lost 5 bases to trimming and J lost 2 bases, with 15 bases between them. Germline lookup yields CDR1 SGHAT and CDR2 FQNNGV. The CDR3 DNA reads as TGTGCCAGCAGCCACGCAGGAGCGACACAAGAGACCCAGTACTTC. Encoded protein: CASSHAGATQETQYF.

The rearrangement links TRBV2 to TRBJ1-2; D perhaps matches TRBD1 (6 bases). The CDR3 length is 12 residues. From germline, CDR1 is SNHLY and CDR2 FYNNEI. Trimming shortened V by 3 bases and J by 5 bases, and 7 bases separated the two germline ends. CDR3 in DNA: TGTGCCAGCAGTGATACAGGGTATGGCTACACCTTC. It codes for CASSDTGYGYTF.

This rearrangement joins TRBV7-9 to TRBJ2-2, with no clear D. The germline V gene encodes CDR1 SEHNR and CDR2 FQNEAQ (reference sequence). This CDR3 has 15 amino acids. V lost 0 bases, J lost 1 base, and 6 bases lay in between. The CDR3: CASSLAPLNTGELFF. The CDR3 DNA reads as TGTGCCAGCAGCTTAGCGCCCCTGAACACCGGGGAGCTGTTTTTT. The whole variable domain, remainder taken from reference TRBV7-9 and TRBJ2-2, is DTGVSQNPRHKITKRGQNVTFRCDPISEHNRLYWYRQTLGQGPEFLTYFQNEAQLEKSRLLSDRFSAERPKGSFSTLEIQRTEQGDSAMYLCASSLAPLNTGELFFGEGSRLTVL.

CDR3 residues: CASSLYGGVNTEAFF. The CDR3 bases are TGTGCCAGCAGTTTATATGGTGGGGTGAACACTGAAGCTTTCTTT. V usage is TRBV27 and J usage is TRBJ1-1; D gene uncertain. The V end was cut by 1 base, the J end by 0 bases, with 9 bases between. The CDR3 extends over 15 amino acids. Per the germline V gene, CDR1 is MNHEY and CDR2 is SMNVEV (reference sequence).

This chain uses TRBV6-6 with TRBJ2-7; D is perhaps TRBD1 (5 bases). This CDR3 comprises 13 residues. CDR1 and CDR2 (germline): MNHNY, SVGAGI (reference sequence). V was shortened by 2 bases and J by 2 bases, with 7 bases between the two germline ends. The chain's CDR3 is CASSYTGTYEQYF. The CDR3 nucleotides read TGTGCCAGCAGTTACACAGGAACCTACGAGCAGTACTTC.

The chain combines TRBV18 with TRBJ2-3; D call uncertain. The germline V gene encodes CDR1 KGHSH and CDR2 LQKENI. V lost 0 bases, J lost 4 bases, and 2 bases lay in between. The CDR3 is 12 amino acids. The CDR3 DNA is TGTGCCAGCTCACCACCGTCAGATACGCAGTATTTT. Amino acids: CASSPPSDTQYF.

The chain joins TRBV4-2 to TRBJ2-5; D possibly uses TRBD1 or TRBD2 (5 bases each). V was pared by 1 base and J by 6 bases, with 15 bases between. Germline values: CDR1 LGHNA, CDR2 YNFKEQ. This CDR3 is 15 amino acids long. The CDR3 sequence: CASSQVGPGLQTQYF. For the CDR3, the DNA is TGTGCCAGCAGCCAAGTGGGACCAGGGCTGCAGACCCAGTACTTC.

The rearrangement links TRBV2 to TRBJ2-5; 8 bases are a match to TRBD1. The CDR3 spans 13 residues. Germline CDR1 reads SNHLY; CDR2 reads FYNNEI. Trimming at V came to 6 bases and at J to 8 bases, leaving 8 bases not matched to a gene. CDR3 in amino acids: CASSGGQGITQYF. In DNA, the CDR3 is TGTGCCAGCAGCGGAGGACAGGGTATTACCCAGTACTTC.

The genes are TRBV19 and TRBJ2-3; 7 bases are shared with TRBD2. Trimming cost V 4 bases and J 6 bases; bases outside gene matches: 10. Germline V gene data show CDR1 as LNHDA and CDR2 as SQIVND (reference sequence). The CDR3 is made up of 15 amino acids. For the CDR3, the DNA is TGTGCCAGTAGTACAAACAAGCGGGGATGGGATACGCAGTATTTT. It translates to CASSTNKRGWDTQYF.

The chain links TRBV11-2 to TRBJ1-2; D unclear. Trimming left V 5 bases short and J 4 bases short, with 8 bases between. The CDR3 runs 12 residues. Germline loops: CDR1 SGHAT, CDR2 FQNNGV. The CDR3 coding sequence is TGTGCCAGCAGCCGCGGCGTCTATGGCTACACCTTC. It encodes CASSRGVYGYTF.

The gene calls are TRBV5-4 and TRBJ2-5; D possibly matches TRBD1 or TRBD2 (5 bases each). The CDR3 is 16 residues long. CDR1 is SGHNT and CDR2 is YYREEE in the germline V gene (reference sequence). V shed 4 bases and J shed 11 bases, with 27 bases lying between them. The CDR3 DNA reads TGTGCCAGCAGCCCGCACACGGCCCGCGTCTCAGGGACGCAGTACTTC. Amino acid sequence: CASSPHTARVSGTQYF.